These 5 T cell receptor beta chains came from one sample sequenced in a study of T cells in Graves' hyperthyroidism and ophthalmopathy. From RNA transcripts, TCR beta CDR3 regions were amplified. HTBI primers drove first-round RT-PCR of the TCR CDR3. TCRdb re-called the multiplex PCR reads through MiXCR, storing one row per CDR3 protein. The data show approximately 250,000 distinct CDR3 sequences, with approximately 23% seen just once and under 40% held by the top ten. What was sequenced was blood. Receptors were obtained from a woman in her forties with Graves' ophthalmopathy.

To note about this clonotype: A read error may explain this, as a much larger clone is one base away. The CDR3 spells CASSWTGNTGELFF. The CDR3 nucleotides are TGTGCCAGCAGCTGGACAGGTAACACCGGGGAGCTGTTTTTT. The rearrangement joins TRBV3-1 to TRBJ2-2; the match to TRBD1 covers 7 bases. The CDR3 consists of 14 residues. Germline CDR1 LGHDT, CDR2 YNNKEL (reference sequence). J was trimmed by 2 bases and V by 5 bases; bases with no gene match: 2.

This clonotype was detected ten times or more. CDR3 nucleotide sequence: TGCGCCAGCAGCCCGGAATACACGAACACTGAAGCTTTCTTT. This gives the protein CASSPEYTNTEAFF. The V gene is TRBV5-1, the J gene TRBJ1-1; D not resolved. The V gene's germline CDR1 is SGHRS and CDR2 YFSETQ. Trimming pared 4 bases from V and 1 base from J, leaving 11 bases between. The length of the CDR3 is 14 residues.

This clonotype was found many times. The chain couples TRBV20-1 to TRBJ2-7; 7 bases fit TRBD1. This CDR3 spans 15 amino acids. Trimming took 6 bases from V and 5 from J; bases not matched to a gene: 16. CDR1 DFQATT and CDR2 SNEGSKA come from the germline V gene (reference sequence). The CDR3 coding sequence is TGCAGTGCAAGGAAGGAACAGGGGTTTTATGACGAGCAGTACTTC. It codes for CSARKEQGFYDEQYF.

This clonotype was seen many times. The rearrangement uses TRBV28 and TRBJ2-7; 10 bases fit TRBD2. J lost 0 bases, V lost 5 bases, and 7 bases had no gene match. In germline, CDR1 is MDHEN, CDR2 SYDVKM. This CDR3 contains 16 residues. CDR3: CASSPRTSGGSYEQYF. CDR3 nucleotide sequence: TGTGCCAGCAGTCCCCGGACTAGCGGAGGCTCCTACGAGCAGTACTTC.

This clonotype was detected ten times or more. This sequence joins TRBV20-1 and TRBJ2-5, with D possibly TRBD2 on 6 matching bases. The CDR3 sequence is 14 residues long. Trimming removed 3 bases from V and 2 bases from J, with 13 bases in between. CDR1 and CDR2 (germline): DFQATT, SNEGSKA (reference sequence). CDR3 nucleotide sequence: TGCAGTGCTAGTTTCCTAGCGCGACAAGAGACCCAGTACTTC. Translated: CSASFLARQETQYF.